What follows are 5 T cell receptor beta chains derived from one specimen sequenced in a study of T cells in Graves' hyperthyroidism and ophthalmopathy (dated by TCRdb to the late 2010s). The receptor library was made with multiplex PCR. This sample was sequenced with an Illumina HiSeq 2000. The TCR beta CDR3 regions were amplified from RNA transcripts. The first round of RT-PCR for the TCR CDR3 was performed with the HTBI primer set and the Qiagen OneStep RT-PCR kit. TCRdb itself trimmed the public reads at Q25 with fastp, ran MiXCR and retained productive beta chains. One record per CDR3 amino acid sequence lists the most common genes and DNA. This sample gives around 720,000 distinct CDR3 sequences in total; under 45% of them show up just once. More than 25% of the sample belongs to the ten largest clones. The sample was blood. The source is a woman between 35 and 50 years old with Graves' hyperthyroidism.

This rearrangement joins TRBV29-1 to TRBJ1-1; no definite D call. With 7 bases removed from V and 0 bases from J, the gap between germline ends came to 12 bases. Germline loops: CDR1 SQVTM, CDR2 ANQGSEA. CDR3 size: 13 residues. CDR3 nucleotide sequence: TGCAGCGCCGTGTCGGGGATGAACACTGAAGCTTTCTTT. Residues: CSAVSGMNTEAFF.

This clonotype was seen repeatedly, ten times or more. The DNA for the CDR3 is TGTGCCAGCAGCCCCAGCAGGGATTCACCCCTCCACTTT. It yields the protein CASSPSRDSPLHF. The V call is TRBV7-9, the J call TRBJ1-6; perhaps TRBD1 as D (5 bases). The length of the CDR3 is 13 residues. Trimming stripped 5 bases from V and 8 bases from J, with 10 bases between. Per germline, CDR1 SEHNR and CDR2 FQNEAQ (reference sequence). Combining the CDR3 with reference TRBV7-9 and TRBJ1-6 gives the whole variable domain DTGVSQNPRHKITKRGQNVTFRCDPISEHNRLYWYRQTLGQGPEFLTYFQNEAQLEKSRLLSDRFSAERPKGSFSTLEIQRTEQGDSAMYLCASSPSRDSPLHFGNGTRLTVT.

This clonotype was seen ten or more times. CDR3 residues: CASSERGQGLNTEAFF. For the CDR3, the DNA is TGTGCCAGCAGTGAAAGAGGACAGGGGTTGAACACTGAAGCTTTCTTT. The V gene is TRBV2, the J gene TRBJ1-1; 9 positions agree with TRBD1. V gave up 2 bases and J gave up 0 bases; unmatched junction bases: 4. Germline V lookup: CDR1 SNHLY, CDR2 FYNNEI. The CDR3 loop spans 16 amino acids.

About this clonotype: A much bigger clone sits one base away, suggesting this may be a read error. The chain has TRBV12-3 or TRBV12-4 and TRBJ2-7; D uncertain. The CDR3 loop spans 13 amino acids. This chain's CDR3 is CASSTGRPYERYF. As DNA, the CDR3 is TGTGCCAGCAGCACCGGGCGTCCCTACGAGCGGTACTTC.

This sequence joins TRBV10-3 and TRBJ1-6; maybe TRBD1 (6 bases). Trimming took 10 bases from V and 12 from J, leaving 28 bases between them. The germline gives CDR1 ENHRY, CDR2 SYGVKD. The CDR3 loop spans 16 amino acids. DNA of the CDR3: TGTGCCAGCAGCCGAACCCGGGAGGACAGACGGGGACCCCTCCACTTT. It yields the protein CASSRTREDRRGPLHF.